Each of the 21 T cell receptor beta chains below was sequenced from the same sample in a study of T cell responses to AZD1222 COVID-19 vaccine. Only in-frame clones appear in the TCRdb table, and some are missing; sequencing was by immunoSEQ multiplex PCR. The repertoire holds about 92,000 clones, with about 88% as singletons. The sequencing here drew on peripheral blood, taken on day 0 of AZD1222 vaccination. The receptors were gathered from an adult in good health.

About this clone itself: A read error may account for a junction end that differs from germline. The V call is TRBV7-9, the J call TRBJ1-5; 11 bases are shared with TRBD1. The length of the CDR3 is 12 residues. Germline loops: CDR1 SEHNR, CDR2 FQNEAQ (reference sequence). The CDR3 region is CASSLGTGGPIF. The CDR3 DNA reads TGTGCCAGCAGCTTAGGGACAGGGGGCCCAATTTTT.

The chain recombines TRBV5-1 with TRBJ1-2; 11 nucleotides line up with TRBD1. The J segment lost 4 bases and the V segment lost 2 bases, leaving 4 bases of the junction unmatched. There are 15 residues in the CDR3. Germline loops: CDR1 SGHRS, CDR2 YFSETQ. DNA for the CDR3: TGCGCCAGCAGCTTAGGGACAGGGGGTTTCTATGGCTACACCTTC. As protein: CASSLGTGGFYGYTF. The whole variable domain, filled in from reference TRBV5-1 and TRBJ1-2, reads KAGVTQTPRYLIKTRGQQVTLSCSPISGHRSVSWYQQTPGQGLQFLFEYFSETQRNKGNFPGRFSGRQFSNSRSEMNVSTLELGDSALYLCASSLGTGGFYGYTFGSGTRLTVV.

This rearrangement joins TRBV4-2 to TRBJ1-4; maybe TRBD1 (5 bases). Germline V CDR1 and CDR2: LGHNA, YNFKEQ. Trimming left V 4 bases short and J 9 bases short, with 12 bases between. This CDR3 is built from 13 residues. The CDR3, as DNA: TGTGCCAGCAGCCGGGACTGGGAAAAAAAACTGTTTTTT. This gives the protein CASSRDWEKKLFF.

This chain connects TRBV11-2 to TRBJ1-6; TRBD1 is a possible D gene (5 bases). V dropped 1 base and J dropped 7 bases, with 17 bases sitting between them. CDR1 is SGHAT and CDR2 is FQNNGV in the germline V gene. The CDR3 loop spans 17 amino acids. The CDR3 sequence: CASSLGPRGGLNSPLHF. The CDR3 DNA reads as TGTGCCAGCAGCTTAGGTCCTCGTGGGGGTCTGAATTCACCCCTCCACTTT.

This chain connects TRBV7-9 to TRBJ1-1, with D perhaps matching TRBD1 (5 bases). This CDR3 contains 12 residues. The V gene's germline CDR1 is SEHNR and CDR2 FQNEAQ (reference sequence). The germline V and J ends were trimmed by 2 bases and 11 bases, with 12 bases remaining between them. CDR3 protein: CASSLWGSGAFF. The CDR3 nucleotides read TGTGCCAGCAGCTTATGGGGGTCCGGCGCTTTCTTT.

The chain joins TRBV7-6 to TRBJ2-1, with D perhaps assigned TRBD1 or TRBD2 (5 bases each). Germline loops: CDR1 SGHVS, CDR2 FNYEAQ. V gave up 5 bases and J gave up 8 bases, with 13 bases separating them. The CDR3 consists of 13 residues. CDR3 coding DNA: TGTGCCAGCAGCCTAGGACGGGGCGATGAGCAGTTCTTC. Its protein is CASSLGRGDEQFF.

CDR3 sequence (DNA): TGTGCCAGCTCACCACCGAACAGGGTTGGGGCCAACGTCCTGACTTTC. Translation: CASSPPNRVGANVLTF. This sequence joins TRBV18 and TRBJ2-6; possibly TRBD1 for D (6 bases). Germline CDR1 KGHSH, CDR2 LQKENI. V gave up 0 bases and J gave up 3 bases, with 9 bases separating them. The CDR3 totals 16 residues.

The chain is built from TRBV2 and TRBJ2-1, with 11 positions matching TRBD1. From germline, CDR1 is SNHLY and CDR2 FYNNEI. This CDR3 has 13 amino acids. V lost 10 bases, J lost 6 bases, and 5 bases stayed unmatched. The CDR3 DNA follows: TGTGCCAATGGACAGGGGGCCCTCAATGAGCAGTTCTTC. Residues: CANGQGALNEQFF.

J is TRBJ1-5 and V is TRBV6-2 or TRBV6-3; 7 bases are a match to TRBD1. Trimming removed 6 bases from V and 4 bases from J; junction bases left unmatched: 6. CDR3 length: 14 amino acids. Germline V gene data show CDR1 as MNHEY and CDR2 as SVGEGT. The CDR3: CASSPRQGNQPQHF. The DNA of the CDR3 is TGTGCCAGCAGCCCCCGACAGGGAAATCAGCCCCAGCATTTT.

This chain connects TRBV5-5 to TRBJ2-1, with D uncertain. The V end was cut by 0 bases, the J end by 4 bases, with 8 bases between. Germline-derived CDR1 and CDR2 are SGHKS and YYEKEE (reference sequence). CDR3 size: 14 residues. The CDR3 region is CASSLEAQYNEQFF. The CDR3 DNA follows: TGTGCCAGCAGCTTGGAGGCTCAGTACAATGAGCAGTTCTTC.

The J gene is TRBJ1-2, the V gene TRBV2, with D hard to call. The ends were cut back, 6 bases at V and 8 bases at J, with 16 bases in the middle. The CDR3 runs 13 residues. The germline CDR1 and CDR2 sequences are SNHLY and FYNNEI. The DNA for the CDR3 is TGTGCCAGCAGCGTCCCCGTTGGCTACGGCTACACCTTC. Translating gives CASSVPVGYGYTF.

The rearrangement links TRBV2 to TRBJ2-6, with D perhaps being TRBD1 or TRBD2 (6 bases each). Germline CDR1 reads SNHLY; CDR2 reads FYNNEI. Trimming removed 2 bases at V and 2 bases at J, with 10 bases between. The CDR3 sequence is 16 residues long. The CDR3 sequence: CASSELGGAGANVLTF. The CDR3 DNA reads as TGTGCCAGCAGTGAACTGGGGGGCGCTGGGGCCAACGTCCTGACTTTC.

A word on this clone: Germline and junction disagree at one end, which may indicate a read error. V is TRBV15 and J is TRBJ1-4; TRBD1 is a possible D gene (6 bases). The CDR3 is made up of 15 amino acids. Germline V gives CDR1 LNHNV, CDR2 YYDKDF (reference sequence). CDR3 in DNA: TGTGCCGCCAGCAGAGATGGGGGGCCGGGTGAAAAACTGTTTTTT. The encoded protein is CAASRDGGPGEKLFF.

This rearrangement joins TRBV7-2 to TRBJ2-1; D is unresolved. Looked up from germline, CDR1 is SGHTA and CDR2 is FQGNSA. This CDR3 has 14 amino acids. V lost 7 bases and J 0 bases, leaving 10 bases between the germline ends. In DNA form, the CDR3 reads TGTGCCAGCACCTACATGAGCTCCTACAATGAGCAGTTCTTC. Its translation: CASTYMSSYNEQFF.

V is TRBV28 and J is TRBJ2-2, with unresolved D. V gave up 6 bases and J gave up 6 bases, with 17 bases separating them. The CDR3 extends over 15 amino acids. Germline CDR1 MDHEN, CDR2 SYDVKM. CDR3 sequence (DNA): TGTGCCAGCAGCCTCGGAGTGGGCGAACCCGGGGAGCTGTTTTTT. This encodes CASSLGVGEPGELFF.

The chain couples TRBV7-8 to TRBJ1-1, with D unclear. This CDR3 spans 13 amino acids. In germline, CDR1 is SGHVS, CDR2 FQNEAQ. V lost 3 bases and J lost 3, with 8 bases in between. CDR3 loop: CASSFDRDTEAFF. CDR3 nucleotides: TGTGCCAGCAGCTTTGACCGGGACACTGAAGCTTTCTTT.

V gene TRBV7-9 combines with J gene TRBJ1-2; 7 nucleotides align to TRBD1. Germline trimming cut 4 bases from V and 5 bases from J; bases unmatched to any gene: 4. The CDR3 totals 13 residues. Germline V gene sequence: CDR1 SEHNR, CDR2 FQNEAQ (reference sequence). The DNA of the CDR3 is TGTGCCAGCAGCTGGGGGACAGCGTATGGCTACACCTTC. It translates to CASSWGTAYGYTF.

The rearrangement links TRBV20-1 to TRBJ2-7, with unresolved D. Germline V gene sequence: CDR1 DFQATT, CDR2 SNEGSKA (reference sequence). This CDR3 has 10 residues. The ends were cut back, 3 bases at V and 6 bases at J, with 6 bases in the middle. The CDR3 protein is CSARKSEQYF. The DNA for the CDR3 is TGCAGTGCTAGGAAATCCGAGCAGTACTTC.

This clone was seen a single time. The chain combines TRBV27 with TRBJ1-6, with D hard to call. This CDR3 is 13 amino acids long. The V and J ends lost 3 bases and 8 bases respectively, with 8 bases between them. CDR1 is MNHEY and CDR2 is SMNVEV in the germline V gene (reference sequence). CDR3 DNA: TGTGCCAGCAGTTTTGAGGGTTATTCACCCCTCCACTTT. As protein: CASSFEGYSPLHF.

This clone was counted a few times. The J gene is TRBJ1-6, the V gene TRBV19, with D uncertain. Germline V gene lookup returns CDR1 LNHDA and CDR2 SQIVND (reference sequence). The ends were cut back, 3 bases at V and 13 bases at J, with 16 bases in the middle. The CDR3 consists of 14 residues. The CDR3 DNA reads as TGTGCCAGTAGTATTACCGACAAAGTTCCGCCCCTCCACTTT. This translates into CASSITDKVPPLHF.

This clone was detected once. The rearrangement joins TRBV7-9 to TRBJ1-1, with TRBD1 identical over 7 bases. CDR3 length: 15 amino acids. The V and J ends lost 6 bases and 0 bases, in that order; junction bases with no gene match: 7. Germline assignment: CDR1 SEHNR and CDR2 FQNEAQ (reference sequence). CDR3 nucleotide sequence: TGTGCCAGCAGTCGCCGGGACAGAGTGAACACTGAAGCTTTCTTT. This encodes CASSRRDRVNTEAFF.